The rows below give T cell receptor beta chains drawn from one sample of a study of cytotoxic CD8 clonotypes in ibrutinib-treated CLL. This table comes from immunoSEQ multiplex PCR, and its TCRdb copy is limited to in-frame clones, with some not included. The table includes about 300,000 clones, around 76% detected once. This material consisted of PBMCs, taken at disease progression, from a patient treated with ibrutinib. These receptors were collected from a human donor with chronic lymphocytic leukemia. Both conserved end residues are part of each CDR3. A D gene is named only where the DNA matches it firmly. Some rows mark clone size as missing; the rest say once, few, many or name a class of expanded clone.

.,TRBV9,.,TRBJ2-3,TGTGCCAGCTCCCCTAACTTGGCCCAAGGGGATACGCAGTATTTT,CASSPNLAQGDTQYF
TRBD1,TRBV2,.,TRBJ2-7,TGTGCCAGCAGTGAATACAGGGGCGGCAACGAGCAGTACTTC,CASSEYRGGNEQYF
.,TRBV5-5,.,TRBJ2-7,TGTGCCAGCAGCGCCGGACTCAACTACGAGCAGTACTTC,CASSAGLNYEQYF
TRBD2,TRBV5-1,once,TRBJ2-3,TGCGCCAGCAGCTTCGCGGGAGTGGGGGGAAGCACAGATACGCAGTATTTT,CASSFAGVGGSTDTQYF
.,TRBV5-5,.,TRBJ2-5,TGTGCCAGCAGCTTTGGGCTAGCTGAGACCCAGTACTTC,CASSFGLAETQYF
TRBD1,TRBV11-2,once,TRBJ2-5,TGTGCCAGCAGCGTAAGGACAGGGTTGGAGACCCAGTACTTC,CASSVRTGLETQYF
TRBD2,TRBV14,.,TRBJ2-1,TGTGCCAGCAGCAGAGGCCCCGGACTAGCGGGTCACAATGAGCAGTTCTTC,CASSRGPGLAGHNEQFF
TRBD1,TRBV27,.,TRBJ2-6,TGTGCCAGCAGTACGTACAGGGGGCGCCCCTCTGGGGCCAACGTCCTGACTTTC,CASSTYRGRPSGANVLTF
TRBD2,TRBV18,once,TRBJ2-7,TGTGCCAGCTCACTTGGACTAGCGGGAGTTTCCTACGAGCAGTACTTC,CASSLGLAGVSYEQYF
TRBD2,TRBV6-5,.,TRBJ2-1,TGTGCCAGCAGTTTCCTAGCGGGAGGGCCGGATGAGCAGTTCTTC,CASSFLAGGPDEQFF
.,TRBV5-5,.,TRBJ1-1,TGTGCCAGCAGCTTCCAGGGTTGGACTGAAGCTTTCTTT,CASSFQGWTEAFF
.,TRBV11-2,.,TRBJ2-2,TGTGCCAGCAGCGCCCCAGGGGCGGGCAACACCGGGGAGCTGTTTTTT,CASSAPGAGNTGELFF
.,TRBV9,.,TRBJ2-5,TGTGCCAGCAATAAAGTCGGGACCCCCCAAGAGACCCAGTACTTC,CASNKVGTPQETQYF
TRBD1,TRBV2,.,TRBJ2-7,TGTGCCAGCAGGGACAGGGAGAAGATCGACGAGCAGTACTTC,CASRDREKIDEQYF
.,TRBV11-2,few,TRBJ1-2,TGTGCCAGCAGCTCAGGACGTCTAGCTAACTATGGCTACACCTTC,CASSSGRLANYGYTF
.,TRBV10-2,.,TRBJ1-1,TGCGCCAGTTTACGGGGCCTGGGGGCTTTCTTT,CASLRGLGAFF
.,TRBV7-2,.,TRBJ2-7,TGTGCCAGCAGCCCCTACCGGCTAGCGAAATCCGAGCAGTACTTC,CASSPYRLAKSEQYF
TRBD1,TRBV6-5,few,TRBJ2-7,TGTGCCAGCAGTTATGACAGGGGGCTCTCCTACGAGCAGTACTTC,CASSYDRGLSYEQYF